This TCR beta chain stems from a study of T cells in Graves' hyperthyroidism and ophthalmopathy. Authors of the study amplified TCR beta CDR3 regions from RNA transcripts. The study used the HTBI primer set for a first-round RT-PCR of the TCR CDR3. TCRdb re-analysed the multiplex PCR reads in MiXCR, keeping a single row per CDR3 protein. The sample includes about 610,000 distinct CDR3 sequences, over 12% of them seen just once. With V trimmed by 5 bases and J by 3 bases, 6 bases remained unmatched. The CDR3 runs to 14 residues. The V gene's germline CDR1 is PRHDT and CDR2 FYEKMQ (reference sequence). This clonotype has ten or more counts. Its target is not known. Broader study findings: Ophthalmopathy was told apart from stable hyperthyroidism by a 13 V-J model. Most clonotypes that expanded in the thyroid above 0.001 also showed up in blood. Ophthalmopathy was identified by the model a median around 6.3 months ahead of onset.

Sequences were obtained from blood. V usage is TRBV13 and J usage is TRBJ1-1; 7 nucleotides align to TRBD1. The clonotype comes from a middle-aged woman with Graves' ophthalmopathy. CDR3 DNA: TGTGCCAGCAGCCGGGGACAGTTGGACACTGAAGCTTTCTTT. It yields the protein CASSRGQLDTEAFF.